This is a list of T cell receptor beta chains from one sample in a study of beta chain features in type 1 diabetes. Sequencing used immunoSEQ multiplex PCR; TCRdb keeps in-frame clones, though not all of them. The repertoire holds over 200,000 clones, with about 11% as singletons. Specimen: naive CD4+ T cells from blood. The receptor source for this set is a young man with type 1 diabetes. CDR3s include the opening cysteine and the closing phenylalanine or tryptophan. Fields, in order: V gene, clone size, J gene, D gene, CDR3 DNA, CDR3 protein. The D gene is left open where the match is weak. Not every row has a clone size; where given, it reads once, few, many or a size class.

>TRBV7-9|NA|TRBJ2-7|NA
TGTGCCAGCAGCCCCTTACCCTACCTCGAGCAGTACTTC
CASSPLPYLEQYF
>TRBV7-3|NA|TRBJ1-1|TRBD1
TGTGCCAGCAGCAGGGGACAGGGATCCACTGAAGCTTTCTTT
CASSRGQGSTEAFF
>TRBV30|NA|TRBJ1-2|TRBD1
TGTGCCTGGAGTGGGCAAATCGGACAGGGAGGCTACACCTTC
CAWSGQIGQGGYTF
>TRBV4-3|few|TRBJ1-1|NA
TGCGCCAGCAGCCAAGGAAACAGGGATGTTGAAGCTTTCTTT
CASSQGNRDVEAFF
>TRBV2|NA|TRBJ2-7|TRBD1
TGTGCCAGCACCGGGACAGGGGGCTACGAGCAGTACTTC
CASTGTGGYEQYF
>TRBV6-1|few|TRBJ1-4|NA
TGTGCCAGCAGTGACCCAGGGGTAACTAATGAAAAACTGTTTTTT
CASSDPGVTNEKLFF
>TRBV29-1|few|TRBJ2-5|TRBD1
TGCAGCGTGGGAACAGGGGCCGGTTGGGAAGGCCAGTACTTC
CSVGTGAGWEGQYF
>TRBV28|NA|TRBJ1-6|NA
TGTGCCAGCAGCTCACAGCGGTATAATTCACCCCTCCACTTT
CASSSQRYNSPLHF
>TRBV5-6|NA|TRBJ2-1|TRBD1
TGTGCCAGCAGCCTGGACAGGGCCTACAATGAGCAGTTCTTC
CASSLDRAYNEQFF
>TRBV4-3|few|TRBJ2-4|NA
TGCGCCAGCAGCCAAGAGGTGGAGGCGATTCAGTACTTC
CASSQEVEAIQYF
>TRBV28|NA|TRBJ2-2|TRBD1
TGTGCCGCGTGGGACAGGGGTGCCGGGGAGCTGTTTTTT
CAAWDRGAGELFF
>TRBV28|NA|TRBJ2-1|TRBD1
TGTGCCAGCAGCCAAGGTGACAGGGACTACAATGAGCAGTTCTTC
CASSQGDRDYNEQFF
>TRBV4-2|NA|TRBJ2-3|TRBD2
TGTGCCAGCAGCCAGAGGGCTAGCGGGGGGCGCACAGATACGCAGTATTTT
CASSQRASGGRTDTQYF
>TRBV7-3|NA|TRBJ2-1|TRBD2
TGTGCCAGCAGCTTAGGACTAGCGGGGGGGGCTGAGCAGTTCTTC
CASSLGLAGGAEQFF
>TRBV6-5|few|TRBJ2-2|NA
TGTGCCAGCAGTGGACGGCTAGCCCCTACCGGGGAGCTGTTTTTT
CASSGRLAPTGELFF
>TRBV10-2|few|TRBJ1-6|NA
TGCGCCAGCAGTGAGAACACCCTGAACTCACCCCTCCACTTT
CASSENTLNSPLHF
>TRBV18|few|TRBJ2-3|NA
TGTGCCAGCTCAATCACACAGCCTAGCACAGATACGCAGTATTTT
CASSITQPSTDTQYF